These 4 T cell receptor beta chains were sequenced from one sample in a study of blood T cells in healthy people across ages (dated by TCRdb to the mid-2010s). Library prep was done by 5' RACE. Instrument on record: Illumina HiSeq 2500. A second about 7 to 11 cycle PCR used a sample-barcoded 5' primer and a J-beta primer mix. TCRdb took the public reads, trimmed them with fastp at Q25, ran MiXCR for clone calling and kept in-frame beta chains. Every entry covers one CDR3 protein and lists the most common genes and DNA from its rows. This sample has roughly 790,000 distinct CDR3 sequences in its table, and approximately 43% of those were observed once. The ten largest clones add up to 20% of the sample. Sequencing input: blood. Every receptor here comes from a woman aged 55 to 70 in good health.

The chain has TRBV6-2 or TRBV6-3 and TRBJ2-4, with D unresolved. The end of the DNA is better explained by TRBJ2-5, so the J call may be wrong. CDR1 and CDR2 (germline): MNHEY, SVGEGT. The CDR3 is made up of 14 amino acids. CDR3 sequence reads: CASSYSDMLETQYF. As DNA, the CDR3 is TGTGCCAGCAGTTACTCCGATATGCTGGAGACCCAGTACTTC.

The chain uses TRBV7-3 and TRBJ2-1; TRBD2 is a possible D gene (6 bases). CDR1 SGHTA and CDR2 FQGTGA come from the germline V gene. The CDR3 spans 15 residues. Trimming cost V 4 bases and J 3 bases, with 13 bases left between them. The chain's CDR3 is CASSCAQGGYNEQFF. Here the CDR3 DNA reads TGTGCCAGCAGCTGCGCGCAGGGAGGCTACAATGAGCAGTTCTTC.

This clonotype was counted once. The J gene is TRBJ2-3, the V gene TRBV4-1; TRBD1 is a possible D gene (6 bases). Germline V gives CDR1 MGHRA, CDR2 YSYEKL. The CDR3 has 15 residues. V lost 2 bases, J lost 4 bases, and 13 bases lay in between. The CDR3 nucleotides are TGCGCCAGCAGCCAAACAGGGCTTGGGGCAGATACGCAGTATTTT. It codes for CASSQTGLGADTQYF.

V usage is TRBV11-2 and J usage is TRBJ2-7; possible D gene TRBD2, 5 bases. CDR3 length: 14 residues. Germline loops: CDR1 SGHAT, CDR2 FQNNGV. With 6 bases removed from V and 3 bases from J, the gap between germline ends came to 15 bases. CDR3 sequence: CASRQTGNLYEQYF. CDR3 nucleotide sequence: TGTGCCAGCAGACAAACCGGGAATCTCTACGAGCAGTACTTC.